A single sample is the source of the 2 T cell receptor beta chains below, sequenced in a study of T cell repertoires in cytomegalovirus infection. One entry per CDR3 protein results from TCRdb running MiXCR on the reads. The repertoire holds some 300,000 distinct CDR3 sequences, with 8% to 10% as singletons. Sequencing used PBMCs. The receptors come from a human donor in good health (CMV status not recorded). Some clones in this sample may be carry-over from other donors' samples.

At least ten counts were recorded for this clonotype. The rearrangement uses TRBV28 and TRBJ1-1, with a possible D match to TRBD1 (6 bases). This CDR3 comprises 14 residues. V was shortened by 6 bases and J by 4 bases, with 15 bases between the two germline ends. Germline CDR1 reads MDHEN; CDR2 reads SYDVKM. CDR3 residues: CASSQSQGTTEAFF. DNA of the CDR3: TGTGCCAGCAGCCAAAGCCAGGGGACCACTGAAGCTTTCTTT.

The gene calls are TRBV9 and TRBJ1-2; D not certain. Germline-derived CDR1 and CDR2 are SGDLS and YYNGEE. The V end was cut by 0 bases, the J end by 1 base, with 13 bases between. The CDR3 is 16 amino acids. The CDR3, as DNA: TGTGCCAGCAGCGTAGGGGCTGCCCCTAATAACTATGGCTACACCTTC. It encodes CASSVGAAPNNYGYTF.